This TCR beta chain was identified in a study of blood T cell repertoires in COVID-19. Sequenced by immunoSEQ multiplex PCR; TCRdb stores in-frame clones only, minus some. The sample has approximately 250,000 clones, 83% seen once. This clone was observed a few times. This receptor was obtained from a woman between 45 and 60 years old with acute or convalescent COVID-19. Sequencing input: peripheral blood.

CDR3 coding DNA: TGTGCCACCAGCAGAGACCCAGGGCATGACACCGGGGAGCTGTTTTTT. Residues: CATSRDPGHDTGELFF. V is TRBV15 and J is TRBJ2-2; D possibly corresponds to TRBD1 (5 bases). The CDR3 runs to 16 residues. V dropped 0 bases and J dropped 3 bases, with 11 bases sitting between them. Germline CDR1 reads LNHNV; CDR2 reads YYDKDF (reference sequence).